The 5 T cell receptor beta chains below come from one sample, sequenced in a study of T-cell reconstitution after alpha-beta-depleted transplantation in children. Unique molecular identifiers were incorporated during preparation of the TCRbeta library. TCRdb processed the PCR reads anew with MiXCR; each CDR3 protein has one entry. The sample shows almost 250,000 distinct CDR3 sequences, roughly 23% of them seen only once. Sequencing was performed on PBMCs, taken before TCRalphabeta/CD19-depleted stem cell transplant. The source is a girl aged 2-10 years with Fanconi anemia, due to receive a stem cell transplant.

The V and J genes are TRBV20-1 and TRBJ1-1, with D hard to call. Trimming removed 3 bases from V and 3 bases from J, with 11 bases in between. The CDR3 is made up of 13 amino acids. Looked up from germline, CDR1 is DFQATT and CDR2 is SNEGSKA (reference sequence). The CDR3: CSARLGRDTEAFF. CDR3 in DNA: TGCAGTGCTAGGTTGGGGAGGGACACTGAAGCTTTCTTT.

This clonotype appeared many times. The V gene is TRBV20-1, the J gene TRBJ1-2; tentatively, D is TRBD1 (5 bases). The CDR3 is 13 amino acids. The germline CDR1 and CDR2 sequences are DFQATT and SNEGSKA (reference sequence). Trimming took off 4 bases at V and 8 bases at J, with 17 bases between the two ends. This CDR3 reads CSAIRRSGWGYTF. In nucleotides, the CDR3 is TGCAGTGCTATCCGCCGTTCAGGGTGGGGCTACACCTTC.

This clonotype was picked up a small number of times. The chain recombines TRBV7-9 with TRBJ2-3; D might be TRBD1 or TRBD2, each matching 5 bases. The V gene lost 3 bases and the J gene lost 6 bases, with 13 bases spanning the gap. This CDR3 contains 14 residues. Looked up from germline, CDR1 is SEHNR and CDR2 is FQNEAQ (reference sequence). CDR3: CASSFEGQEDTQYF. The CDR3 nucleotides are TGTGCCAGCAGCTTTGAGGGGCAGGAGGATACGCAGTATTTT.

This clonotype showed up just once. This chain uses TRBV10-3 with TRBJ2-5; TRBD2 is a possible D gene (5 bases). The CDR3 is 13 amino acids. V lost 3 bases, J lost 5 bases, and 10 bases lay in between. CDR1 is ENHRY, CDR2 SYGVKD, per germline. CDR3 region: CAISEPSSETQYF. The CDR3 DNA reads as TGTGCCATCAGTGAACCTAGCTCCGAGACCCAGTACTTC.

Concerning this clonotype itself: A much larger clone differs by one base, so this may be a read error. The chain carries TRBV25-1 and TRBJ2-3; 11 nucleotides match TRBD2. The CDR3 is 13 amino acids. Per germline, CDR1 MGHDK and CDR2 SYGVNS. CDR3: CSSTSGGLDTQYF. CDR3 nucleotides: TGTTCCAGCACTAGCGGGGGACTGGATACGCAGTATTTT. Looking up the rest from reference TRBV25-1 and TRBJ2-3 gives the full variable domain: EADIYQTPRYLVIGTGKKITLECSQTMGHDKMYWYQQDPGMELHLIHYSYGVNSTEKGDLSSESTVSRIRTEHFPLTLESARPSHTSQYLCSSTSGGLDTQYFGPGTRLTVL.